The 25 T cell receptor beta chains given below trace back to one sample, sequenced in a study of vaccination and CD4 T cells after COVID-19. The treatment: roughly 10-day PBMC culture with coronavirus spike peptide pools or control peptides (ViraFEST assay). For these receptors, no antigen is known. Researchers used the Oncomine TCR Beta short-read assay to sequence DNA from cultured CD4+ T cells. Each CDR3 protein is one row after TCRdb ran MiXCR on the PCR reads. The sample lists roughly 16,000 distinct CDR3 sequences; approximately 53% were seen once. Sequenced here: cultured CD4+ T cells from blood, sampled after SARS-CoV-2 vaccination. The receptors originated from a human donor with COVID-19.

The V call is TRBV6-1, the J call TRBJ2-7; TRBD1 matches at 8 bases. V was pared by 6 bases and J by 5 bases, with 9 bases of the junction left unmatched. This CDR3 has 14 residues. The germline CDR1 and CDR2 sequences are MNHNS and SASEGT. CDR3 coding DNA: TGTGCCAGCAGGGTGAGCCAGGGGGCCCACGAGCAGTACTTC. It translates to CASRVSQGAHEQYF.

V gene TRBV2 combines with J gene TRBJ2-1; D unclear. Trimming took off 3 bases at V and 6 bases at J, with 18 bases between the two ends. The germline V gene encodes CDR1 SNHLY and CDR2 FYNNEI. CDR3 size: 16 residues. The CDR3 nucleotides read TGTGCCAGCAGTGAGTCTCCGGGTAGGCTTCGCAATGAGCAGTTCTTC. Protein product: CASSESPGRLRNEQFF.

CDR3 sequence reads: CASTPSGNSYEQYF. CDR3 sequence (DNA): TGTGCCAGCACCCCTAGCGGGAACTCCTACGAGCAGTACTTC. This chain joins TRBV7-9 and TRBJ2-7, with 9 bases aligning to TRBD2. V dropped 7 bases and J dropped 0; count of bases not matched to a gene: 4. This CDR3 comprises 14 residues. Germline V lookup: CDR1 SEHNR, CDR2 FQNEAQ (reference sequence).

The chain is built from TRBV6-1 and TRBJ2-3, with 8 bases lining up with TRBD2. This CDR3 contains 15 residues. Germline CDR1 MNHNS, CDR2 SASEGT. With 10 bases clipped from V and 4 bases from J, the junction kept 13 bases outside the gene matches. CDR3 bases: TGTGCCATCAGGGCCGGACGGGAGGGCTCAGATACGCAGTATTTT. It encodes CAIRAGREGSDTQYF.

This clonotype was detected once. Here the CDR3 DNA reads TGCGCCAGCAGCAAAGACAGTGGTAGCCAGACGGTGGAGACCCAGTACTTC. Its translation: CASSKDSGSQTVETQYF. The V and J genes are TRBV5-1 and TRBJ2-5, with a weak D call TRBD1 (5 bases). The CDR3 extends over 17 amino acids. Germline assignment: CDR1 SGHRS and CDR2 YFSETQ. Between the trimmed V and J ends, which lost 4 bases and 5 bases, there was a span of 24 bases. Drawing the rest from reference TRBV5-1 and TRBJ2-5, the complete variable domain is KAGVTQTPRYLIKTRGQQVTLSCSPISGHRSVSWYQQTPGQGLQFLFEYFSETQRNKGNFPGRFSGRQFSNSRSEMNVSTLELGDSALYLCASSKDSGSQTVETQYFGPGTRLLVL.

This chain uses TRBV11-3 with TRBJ2-7; tentatively, D is TRBD1 or TRBD2 (5 bases each). V gave up 0 bases and J gave up 6 bases, with 18 bases separating them. Germline assignment: CDR1 SGHNT and CDR2 YENEEA. The CDR3 contains 16 residues. This chain's CDR3 is CASSLDSGRFRGEQYF. The CDR3 DNA sequence: TGTGCCAGCAGCTTAGATTCGGGACGCTTTCGTGGCGAGCAGTACTTC.

The chain has TRBV2 and TRBJ2-7; 9 nucleotides line up with TRBD1. The ends lost 8 bases at V and 5 bases at J; junction bases unmatched: 10. CDR3 length: 14 residues. Germline CDR1 and CDR2: SNHLY and FYNNEI. CDR3 sequence reads: CASDDGDRAHEQYF. In DNA, the CDR3 is TGTGCCAGCGATGATGGGGACAGGGCCCACGAGCAGTACTTC.

The chain couples TRBV19 to TRBJ1-2, with D uncertain. From germline, CDR1 is LNHDA and CDR2 SQIVND (reference sequence). V was cut by 3 bases and J by 0 bases, with 8 bases left in between. This CDR3 is built from 14 residues. In DNA, the CDR3 is TGTGCCAGTAGTATTGTGGCACCTAACTATGGCTACACCTTC. Protein product: CASSIVAPNYGYTF. Supplemented by reference TRBV19 and TRBJ1-2, the full variable domain reads DGGITQSPKYLFRKEGQNVTLSCEQNLNHDAMYWYRQDPGQGLRLIYYSQIVNDFQKGDIAEGYSVSREKKESFPLTVTSAQKNPTAFYLCASSIVAPNYGYTFGSGTRLTVV.

The gene calls are TRBV11-3 and TRBJ1-1, with a possible D match to TRBD1 (5 bases). Germline V gene data show CDR1 as SGHNT and CDR2 as YENEEA. This CDR3 spans 13 amino acids. Trimming pared 5 bases from V and 4 bases from J, leaving 11 bases between. DNA of the CDR3: TGTGCCAGCAGCCCAAGGCAGGGCACTGAAGCTTTCTTT. Translating it yields CASSPRQGTEAFF.

This clonotype was picked up a small number of times. The chain carries TRBV7-2 and TRBJ1-3; 9 nucleotides agree with TRBD1. The CDR3 extends over 15 amino acids. Looked up from germline, CDR1 is SGHTA and CDR2 is FQGNSA. The V and J ends lost 6 bases and 3 bases, in that order; junction bases with no gene match: 6. The CDR3 coding sequence is TGTGCCAGCAGACGAACAGGGGGCGGTGGAAACACCATATATTTT. Amino acids: CASRRTGGGGNTIYF.

The chain uses TRBV7-2 and TRBJ2-5; 8 nucleotides line up with TRBD2. J lost 1 base, V lost 4 bases, and 11 bases had no gene match. The CDR3 consists of 17 residues. The V gene's germline CDR1 is SGHTA and CDR2 FQGNSA. The CDR3: CASSSPPSGFSQETQYF. CDR3 DNA: TGTGCCAGCAGCTCCCCCCCTAGCGGGTTTAGCCAAGAGACCCAGTACTTC. Full variable domain (outside the CDR3, taken from reference TRBV7-2 and TRBJ2-5): GAGVSQSPSNKVTEKGKDVELRCDPISGHTALYWYRQSLGQGLEFLIYFQGNSAPDKSGLPSDRFSAERTGGSVSTLTIQRTQQEDSAVYLCASSSPPSGFSQETQYFGPGTRLLVL.

There are a few counts of this clonotype. The genes are TRBV6-1 and TRBJ1-6, with 9 bases aligning to TRBD1. Germline V gene lookup returns CDR1 MNHNS and CDR2 SASEGT. The CDR3 has 16 residues. With V trimmed by 5 bases and J by 1 base, 3 bases remained unmatched. The CDR3 bases are TGTGCCAGCAGTCAAGGGACAGGGTCCTATAATTCACCCCTCCACTTT. Translated: CASSQGTGSYNSPLHF.

The chain combines TRBV10-1 with TRBJ1-2; 7 bases align to TRBD1. In germline, CDR1 is WNHNN, CDR2 SYGVQD (reference sequence). Germline trimming cut 4 bases from V and 5 bases from J; bases unmatched to any gene: 4. The CDR3 has 13 amino acids. In nucleotides, the CDR3 is TGCGCCAGCAGTGTAGACAGGGAGTATGGCTACACCTTC. As protein: CASSVDREYGYTF.

This clonotype was detected only a few times. The chain joins TRBV15 to TRBJ1-2, with TRBD1 identical over 7 bases. J gave up 2 bases and V 2 bases, and 2 bases lay outside the gene matches. Germline assignment: CDR1 LNHNV and CDR2 YYDKDF (reference sequence). The CDR3 has 14 amino acids. The CDR3 protein is CATSRQQGNYGYTF. CDR3 DNA sequence: TGTGCCACCAGCAGACAACAGGGGAACTATGGCTACACCTTC.

CDR3 in amino acids: CSARGGAVQHF. In DNA form, the CDR3 reads TGCAGTGCTAGGGGGGGGGCGGTACAGCATTTT. The chain uses TRBV20-1 and TRBJ1-5; TRBD1 is a possible D gene (6 bases). Germline loops: CDR1 DFQATT, CDR2 SNEGSKA (reference sequence). This CDR3 has 11 amino acids. Between the trimmed V and J ends, which lost 3 bases and 13 bases, there was a span of 13 bases.

The CDR3 spells CASRPAGGISTDTQYF. The DNA of the CDR3 is TGTGCCAGCAGACCAGCGGGGGGGATATCCACAGATACGCAGTATTTT. This chain connects TRBV5-4 to TRBJ2-3, with 10 bases aligning to TRBD2. V gave up 5 bases and J gave up 2 bases; unmatched junction bases: 8. Germline values: CDR1 SGHNT, CDR2 YYREEE (reference sequence). This CDR3 has 16 residues.

The CDR3 region is CANLLAESGANVLTF. The CDR3 nucleotides are TGTGCCAACCTCCTAGCAGAATCTGGGGCCAACGTCCTGACTTTC. The chain combines TRBV6-1 with TRBJ2-6; perhaps TRBD2 as D (5 bases). Trimming took 10 bases from V and 1 from J, leaving 14 bases between them. The CDR3 is 15 amino acids. Germline assignment: CDR1 MNHNS and CDR2 SASEGT.

The chain couples TRBV15 to TRBJ2-1; 8 bases are a match to TRBD1. V lost 4 bases to trimming and J lost 5 bases; unmatched junction nucleotides: 22. Germline lookup yields CDR1 LNHNV and CDR2 YYDKDF (reference sequence). The CDR3 is made up of 20 amino acids. The CDR3 nucleotides are TGTGCCACCAGCACGTCCGGGACAGGCCTAACGGGCTTGCGCCACAATGAGCAGTTCTTC. This gives the protein CATSTSGTGLTGLRHNEQFF.

The V gene is TRBV6-1, the J gene TRBJ1-1; perhaps TRBD1 as D (6 bases). The length of the CDR3 is 13 residues. Germline CDR1 is MNHNS and CDR2 is SASEGT. V lost 6 bases and J lost 5, with 13 bases in between. DNA of the CDR3: TGTGCCAGCAGGGTCAGGGGTAGGACTGAAGCTTTCTTT. This sequence encodes CASRVRGRTEAFF.

The rearrangement joins TRBV28 to TRBJ2-3; TRBD2 matches 9 bases. The CDR3 has 14 residues. J gave up 5 bases and V 6 bases, and 6 bases lay outside the gene matches. The germline gives CDR1 MDHEN, CDR2 SYDVKM. Written as DNA, the CDR3 is TGTGCCAGCAGCGGTGGACTAGCGATAGATACGCAGTATTTT. Its translation: CASSGGLAIDTQYF.

This clonotype was seen just once. The chain combines TRBV11-1 with TRBJ1-1, with 10 bases fitting TRBD1. Trimming at V came to 7 bases and at J to 0 bases, leaving 8 bases not matched to a gene. The CDR3 spans 16 residues. Per the germline V gene, CDR1 is SGHAT and CDR2 is FQDESV (reference sequence). The CDR3 spells CASMTRDRGVNTEAFF. The CDR3 nucleotides read TGTGCCAGCATGACCCGGGACAGGGGTGTGAACACTGAAGCTTTCTTT. The full variable domain, rest sourced from reference TRBV11-1 and TRBJ1-1, is EAEVAQSPRYKITEKSQAVAFWCDPISGHATLYWYRQILGQGPELLVQFQDESVVDDSQLPKDRFSAERLKGVDSTLKIQPAELGDSAMYLCASMTRDRGVNTEAFFGQGTRLTVV.

The V and J genes are TRBV6-1 and TRBJ1-1; tentative D call: TRBD1 (6 bases). V was pared by 8 bases and J by 1 base, with 20 bases between. This CDR3 contains 16 residues. Germline-derived CDR1 and CDR2 are MNHNS and SASEGT. The CDR3 nucleotides are TGTGCCAGCTGCAGGGAGACCGGGACACCGAACACTGAAGCTTTCTTT. Encoded protein: CASCRETGTPNTEAFF.

This clonotype was detected only a few times. This chain uses TRBV6-2 or TRBV6-3 with TRBJ2-7; D not certain. There are 12 residues in the CDR3. V was clipped by 6 bases and J by 7 bases, with 13 bases between them. Germline CDR1 reads MNHEY; CDR2 reads SVGEGT. The chain's CDR3 is CASRPLPREQYF. The CDR3 DNA sequence: TGTGCCAGCAGACCGCTGCCCCGAGAGCAGTACTTC.

The chain is built from TRBV7-2 and TRBJ1-2, with D unresolved. The CDR3 sequence is 13 residues long. Germline CDR1 and CDR2: SGHTA and FQGNSA. With 1 base removed from V and 8 bases from J, the gap between germline ends came to 11 bases. CDR3 in amino acids: CASSLVGVEGYTF. The CDR3 DNA follows: TGTGCCAGCAGCTTAGTTGGGGTTGAGGGCTACACCTTC.

This sequence joins TRBV28 and TRBJ2-2, with no clear D. Germline V gene lookup returns CDR1 MDHEN and CDR2 SYDVKM. The CDR3 length is 14 residues. Deletions cut 5 bases from V and 6 bases from J, with 13 bases between. The CDR3 DNA reads TGTGCCAGCAGTCCCCCCGCGGTTTCCGGGGAGCTGTTTTTT. Translated: CASSPPAVSGELFF.